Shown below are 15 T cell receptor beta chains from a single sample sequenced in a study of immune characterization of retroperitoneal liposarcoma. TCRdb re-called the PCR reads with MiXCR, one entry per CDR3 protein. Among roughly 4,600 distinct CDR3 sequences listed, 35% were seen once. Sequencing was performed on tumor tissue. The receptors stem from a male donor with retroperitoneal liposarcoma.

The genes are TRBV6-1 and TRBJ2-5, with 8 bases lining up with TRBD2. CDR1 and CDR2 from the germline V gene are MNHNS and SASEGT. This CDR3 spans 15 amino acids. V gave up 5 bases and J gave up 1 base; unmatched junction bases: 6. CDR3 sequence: CASSPGGGVQETQYF. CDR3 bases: TGTGCCAGCAGTCCGGGGGGGGGAGTCCAAGAGACCCAGTACTTC.

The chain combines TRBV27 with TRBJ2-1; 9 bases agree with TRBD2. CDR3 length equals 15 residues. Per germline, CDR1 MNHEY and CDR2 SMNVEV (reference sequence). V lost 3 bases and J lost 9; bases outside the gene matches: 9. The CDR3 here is CASSFFAGGPSEQFF. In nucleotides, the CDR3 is TGTGCCAGCAGTTTCTTCGCGGGGGGGCCGAGTGAGCAGTTCTTC.

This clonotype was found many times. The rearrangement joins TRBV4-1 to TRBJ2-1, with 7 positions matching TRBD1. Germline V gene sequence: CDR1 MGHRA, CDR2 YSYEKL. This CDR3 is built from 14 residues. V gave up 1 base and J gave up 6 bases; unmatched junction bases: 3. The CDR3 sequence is CASSQVRQGNEQFF. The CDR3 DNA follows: TGCGCCAGCAGCCAAGTACGACAGGGCAATGAGCAGTTCTTC.

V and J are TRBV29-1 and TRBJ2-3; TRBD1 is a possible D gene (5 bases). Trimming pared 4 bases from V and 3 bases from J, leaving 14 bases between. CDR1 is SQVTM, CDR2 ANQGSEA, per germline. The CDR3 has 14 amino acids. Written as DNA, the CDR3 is TGCAGCGTTGCAAGGCAGGGATGGACAGATACGCAGTATTTT. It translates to CSVARQGWTDTQYF.

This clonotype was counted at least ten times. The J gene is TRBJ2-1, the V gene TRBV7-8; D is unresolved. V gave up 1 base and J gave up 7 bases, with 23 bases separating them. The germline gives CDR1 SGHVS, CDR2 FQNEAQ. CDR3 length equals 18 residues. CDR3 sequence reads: CASSLVGLTPTKSNEQFF. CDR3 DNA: TGTGCCAGCAGCTTAGTGGGTCTAACTCCGACCAAGTCAAATGAGCAGTTCTTC.

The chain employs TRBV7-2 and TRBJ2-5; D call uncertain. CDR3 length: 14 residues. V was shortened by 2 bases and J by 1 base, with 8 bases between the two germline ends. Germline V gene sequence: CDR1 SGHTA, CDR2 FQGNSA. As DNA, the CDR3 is TGTACCAGCAGCTTAACCCGTCGCCAAGAGACCCAGTACTTC. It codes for CTSSLTRRQETQYF.

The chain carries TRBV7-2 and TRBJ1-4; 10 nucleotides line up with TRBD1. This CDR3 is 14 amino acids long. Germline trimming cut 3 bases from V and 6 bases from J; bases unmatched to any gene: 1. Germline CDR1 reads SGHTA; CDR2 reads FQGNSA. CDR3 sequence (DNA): TGTGCCAGCAGCTTCGGGACAGGGGATGAAAAACTGTTTTTT. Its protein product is CASSFGTGDEKLFF. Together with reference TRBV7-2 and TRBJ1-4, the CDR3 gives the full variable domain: GAGVSQSPSNKVTEKGKDVELRCDPISGHTALYWYRQSLGQGLEFLIYFQGNSAPDKSGLPSDRFSAERTGGSVSTLTIQRTQQEDSAVYLCASSFGTGDEKLFFGSGTQLSVL.

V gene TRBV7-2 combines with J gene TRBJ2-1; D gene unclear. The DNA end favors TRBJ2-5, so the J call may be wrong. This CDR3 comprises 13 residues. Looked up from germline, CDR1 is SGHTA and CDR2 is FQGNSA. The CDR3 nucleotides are TGTGCCAGCAGCCTAGTAGTGAAAGAGACCCAGTACTTC. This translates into CASSLVVKETQYF.

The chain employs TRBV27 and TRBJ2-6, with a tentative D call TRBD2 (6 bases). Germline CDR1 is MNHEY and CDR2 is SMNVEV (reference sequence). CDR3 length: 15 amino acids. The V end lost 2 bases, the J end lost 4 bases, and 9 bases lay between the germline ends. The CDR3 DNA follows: TGTGCCAGCAGTTTAGGAGGGTACGGGGCCAACGTCCTGACTTTC. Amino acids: CASSLGGYGANVLTF.

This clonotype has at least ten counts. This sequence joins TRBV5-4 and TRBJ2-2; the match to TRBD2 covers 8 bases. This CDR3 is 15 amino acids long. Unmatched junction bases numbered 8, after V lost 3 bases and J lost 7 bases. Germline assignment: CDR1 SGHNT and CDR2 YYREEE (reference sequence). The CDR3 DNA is TGTGCCAGCAGCTGGGGCTCTAGCGGGTTCGGGGAGCTGTTTTTT. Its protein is CASSWGSSGFGELFF.

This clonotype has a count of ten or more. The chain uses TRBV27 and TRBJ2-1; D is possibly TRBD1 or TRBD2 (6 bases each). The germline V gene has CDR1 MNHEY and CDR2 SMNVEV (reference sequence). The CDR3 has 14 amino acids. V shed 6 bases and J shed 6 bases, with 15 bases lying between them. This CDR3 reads CASSGLEGGNEQFF. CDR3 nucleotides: TGTGCCAGCAGCGGACTGGAGGGGGGCAATGAGCAGTTCTTC.

Written as DNA, the CDR3 is TGTGCCAGCAGCCCCCAACCAGGACAGGGGAAAGAGACCCAGTACTTC. Protein: CASSPQPGQGKETQYF. This sequence joins TRBV7-8 and TRBJ2-5, with 9 nucleotides matching TRBD1. This CDR3 is built from 16 residues. Germline CDR1 reads SGHVS; CDR2 reads FQNEAQ. With 5 bases clipped from V and 3 bases from J, the junction kept 10 bases outside the gene matches.

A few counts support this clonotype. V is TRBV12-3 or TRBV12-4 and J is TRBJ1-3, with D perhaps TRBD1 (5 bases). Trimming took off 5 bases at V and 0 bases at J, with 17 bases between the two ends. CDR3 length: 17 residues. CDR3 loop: CASSPKLAGHSGNTIYF. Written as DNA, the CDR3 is TGTGCCAGCAGTCCTAAGCTCGCAGGGCACTCTGGAAACACCATATATTTT.

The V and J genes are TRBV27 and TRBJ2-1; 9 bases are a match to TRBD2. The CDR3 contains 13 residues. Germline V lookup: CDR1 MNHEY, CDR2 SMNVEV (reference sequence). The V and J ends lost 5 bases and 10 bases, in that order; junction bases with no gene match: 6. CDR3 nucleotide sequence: TGTGCCAGCAGTCAGGGACTAGCTAGCGAGCAGTTCTTC. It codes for CASSQGLASEQFF.

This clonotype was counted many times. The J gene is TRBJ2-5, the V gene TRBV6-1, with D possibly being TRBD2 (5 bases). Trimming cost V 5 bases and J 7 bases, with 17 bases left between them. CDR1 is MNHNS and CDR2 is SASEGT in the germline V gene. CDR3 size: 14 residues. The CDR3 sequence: CASSQPGYPVTQYF. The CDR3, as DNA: TGTGCCAGCAGTCAACCGGGGTACCCTGTGACCCAGTACTTC.